This record covers a single T cell receptor (beta chain). Antigen unknown. CDR1 and CDR2 from the germline V gene are SGHRS and YFSETQ. The V segment lost 0 bases and the J segment 2 bases; nucleotides outside the gene matches: 3. The CDR3 has 18 residues. Profiling relied on immunoSEQ multiplex PCR, and the TCRdb table lists in-frame clones only, not all of them. The data show around 98,000 clones, roughly 87% seen once. The entry originates in a study of cytomegalovirus exposure and HLA in healthy donors. General study findings and limits: The study designated about 160 TCR beta chains cytomegalovirus-associated.

Input material: PBMCs. The sequence derives from a young man in good health and CMV-seropositive. The gene calls are TRBV5-1 and TRBJ2-1, with 15 positions matching TRBD2. CDR3 region: CASSLGTSGGAAYNEQFF. DNA of the CDR3: TGCGCCAGCAGCTTGGGGACTAGCGGGGGGGCTGCCTACAATGAGCAGTTCTTC.